A few counts support the clone carrying this TCR beta chain. Original processing notes: Scientists estimated how many nucleated cells there were by amplifying reference gene primers. TCRdb's copy holds only in-frame clones and misses some; the assay was immunoSEQ multiplex PCR. The DNA was the basis for D and trimming; V, J and clone size are from that table. The table records some 56,000 clones, around 80% of them present only once. These data come from a study of blood T cell repertoires in COVID-19. Turning to the study itself: Samples representing acute and convalescent COVID-19 were sourced from the United States, Italy and Spain. The cDNA or gDNA used as material had been derived from T cells, B-cell-depleted T cells, or PBMCs.

The length of the CDR3 is 15 residues. V shed 8 bases and J 7 bases; nucleotides not matched to a gene: 11. CDR1 is MNHEY, CDR2 SMNVEV, per germline (reference sequence). Sequencing was done on a sample of peripheral blood. The clonotype originates from a woman of 80 years or more with acute or convalescent COVID-19. The V gene is TRBV27, the J gene TRBJ1-2; TRBD1 matches 12 bases. DNA of the CDR3: TGTGCCAGCCGAACGCCGGGACAGGGGGCGAGTGGCTACACCTTC. This sequence encodes CASRTPGQGASGYTF.